Listed here are 10 T cell receptor beta chains from one sample, sequenced in a study of shared clonotypes between healthy human individuals. The protocol was immunoSEQ multiplex PCR, while the TCRdb copy is restricted to in-frame clones and leaves out a portion. The data show 550,000 to 700,000 clones, about 80% seen once. The material sequenced was memory CD4+ T cells sorted from blood. Subset indicated: CD45RA-negative fraction. These receptors all come from a woman younger than 45 in good health.

The genes are TRBV25-1 and TRBJ2-3, with 14 bases matching TRBD2. There are 18 residues in the CDR3. CDR1 is MGHDK and CDR2 is SYGVNS in the germline V gene. V was clipped by 3 bases and J by 0 bases; unmatched bases: 5. CDR3 sequence reads: CASSDLWTSGGSTDTQYF. The DNA for the CDR3 is TGTGCCAGCAGTGACCTTTGGACTAGCGGGGGGAGCACAGATACGCAGTATTTT. Full variable domain (remainder filled in from reference TRBV25-1 and TRBJ2-3): EADIYQTPRYLVIGTGKKITLECSQTMGHDKMYWYQQDPGMELHLIHYSYGVNSTEKGDLSSESTVSRIRTEHFPLTLESARPSHTSQYLCASSDLWTSGGSTDTQYFGPGTRLTVL.

J is TRBJ1-5 and V is TRBV6-1, with D maybe TRBD1 (6 bases). CDR3 length: 15 amino acids. Between the trimmed V and J ends, which lost 7 bases and 1 base, there was a span of 14 bases. Germline assignment: CDR1 MNHNS and CDR2 SASEGT. CDR3 sequence (DNA): TGTGCCAGCACCGAGGGGGTTTTGAGCAATCAGCCCCAGCATTTT. It translates to CASTEGVLSNQPQHF.

This clone was seen ten or more times. The chain employs TRBV5-1 and TRBJ2-3; 7 nucleotides match TRBD1. This CDR3 is built from 15 residues. V lost 2 bases to trimming and J lost 4 bases; unmatched junction nucleotides: 7. Germline V CDR1 and CDR2: SGHRS, YFSETQ. The CDR3 sequence is CASSFWQGDADTQYF. The CDR3 coding sequence is TGCGCCAGCAGCTTTTGGCAGGGGGACGCAGATACGCAGTATTTT. The full variable domain, its missing parts supplied by reference TRBV5-1 and TRBJ2-3, is KAGVTQTPRYLIKTRGQQVTLSCSPISGHRSVSWYQQTPGQGLQFLFEYFSETQRNKGNFPGRFSGRQFSNSRSEMNVSTLELGDSALYLCASSFWQGDADTQYFGPGTRLTVL.

This clone was observed a single time. The rearrangement links TRBV6-1 to TRBJ1-5; D gene unclear. CDR3 length: 12 residues. Per the germline V gene, CDR1 is MNHNS and CDR2 is SASEGT. The germline V and J ends were trimmed by 3 bases and 8 bases, with 8 bases remaining between them. Written as DNA, the CDR3 is TGTGCCAGCAGTGACCTACACAAGCCCCAGCATTTT. Its translation is CASSDLHKPQHF.

The V call is TRBV10-1, the J call TRBJ1-2, with D tentatively TRBD1 (5 bases). V lost 4 bases to trimming and J lost 5 bases, with 8 bases between them. The CDR3 covers 12 residues. Germline V gene data show CDR1 as WNHNN and CDR2 as SYGVQD (reference sequence). CDR3 amino acids: CASSGDRYGYTF. CDR3 sequence (DNA): TGCGCCAGCAGTGGAGACAGATATGGCTACACCTTC.

The chain combines TRBV19 with TRBJ1-1; D possibly corresponds to TRBD1 (6 bases). The CDR3 covers 16 residues. CDR1 is LNHDA and CDR2 is SQIVND in the germline V gene (reference sequence). Trimming shortened V by 4 bases and J by 2 bases, and 17 bases separated the two germline ends. Here the CDR3 DNA reads TGTGCCAGTAGTACCCGCCCTGGACAGTCTAACACTGAAGCTTTCTTT. Translating gives CASSTRPGQSNTEAFF.

The chain uses TRBV7-9 and TRBJ1-2; tentative D call: TRBD1 (5 bases). Germline assignment: CDR1 SEHNR and CDR2 FQNEAQ (reference sequence). Trimming cost V 0 bases and J 5 bases, with 13 bases left between them. The CDR3 runs to 15 residues. The CDR3 is CASSLAGLVTYGYTF. The DNA of the CDR3 is TGTGCCAGCAGCTTAGCGGGGCTGGTTACGTATGGCTACACCTTC.

This chain links TRBV5-6 with TRBJ2-7; 11 bases fit TRBD2. Germline V gives CDR1 SGHDT, CDR2 YYEEEE. This CDR3 region has 15 residues. V was pared by 2 bases and J by 4 bases, with 5 bases of the junction left unmatched. The CDR3 coding sequence is TGTGCCAGCAGCTTATTAGCGGGAGGGCCGTACGAGCAGTACTTC. Protein sequence: CASSLLAGGPYEQYF.

This clone was detected only once. The chain is built from TRBV18 and TRBJ1-5, with unresolved D. Germline V gene lookup returns CDR1 KGHSH and CDR2 LQKENI. Trimming removed 4 bases at V and 3 bases at J, with 13 bases between. The CDR3 is made up of 15 amino acids. This CDR3 reads CASSRWRDNNQPQHF. The CDR3 DNA reads as TGTGCCAGCTCACGTTGGAGGGATAACAATCAGCCCCAGCATTTT.

J is TRBJ2-3 and V is TRBV9; 13 bases match TRBD2. Per the germline V gene, CDR1 is SGDLS and CDR2 is YYNGEE. The CDR3 extends over 17 amino acids. Losses at the gene ends were 0 bases for V and 4 bases for J; bases not matched to a gene: 5. This CDR3 reads CASSVGTSGSRSDTQYF. Here the CDR3 DNA reads TGTGCCAGCAGCGTAGGGACTAGCGGGAGTAGGTCAGATACGCAGTATTTT. The full variable domain, in which reference TRBV9 and TRBJ2-3 provide the parts outside the CDR3, is DSGVTQTPKHLITATGQRVTLRCSPRSGDLSVYWYQQSLDQGLQFLIQYYNGEERAKGNILERFSAQQFPDLHSELNLSSLELGDSALYFCASSVGTSGSRSDTQYFGPGTRLTVL.